One T cell receptor (beta chain) is described in this entry. Its antigen is still unknown. The sample originates from a study of identical twins. Study outcomes and limitations: Surplus twin overlap in beta out-of-frame sequences was less pronounced. In cord blood, abundant beta clonotypes had fewer insertions; memory showed no trend. Interpretation of the results relied on cross-sectional statistical analysis and not on following the same donors.

MiXCR was run by TCRdb on the 5' RACE reads, yielding one entry per CDR3 protein. Altogether 200,000 to 250,000 distinct CDR3 sequences are present, 7.5% being singletons, with the ten largest covering about 1.8%. Trimming pared 6 bases from V and 8 bases from J, leaving 22 bases between. CDR1 and CDR2 (germline): SGHAT, FQNNGV. The length of the CDR3 is 15 residues. These records were also assigned to another study, of yellow fever vaccine responses in identical twins.

The sequenced sample consisted of memory (CD45RO+) T cells sorted from blood. V gene TRBV11-2 combines with J gene TRBJ1-2; D is undetermined. The receptor was isolated from a woman aged 18-29 years in good health. CDR3 coding DNA: TGTGCCAGCAGATCTTTCAGTCGGAACCCTGGGGGCTACACCTTC. It codes for CASRSFSRNPGGYTF.